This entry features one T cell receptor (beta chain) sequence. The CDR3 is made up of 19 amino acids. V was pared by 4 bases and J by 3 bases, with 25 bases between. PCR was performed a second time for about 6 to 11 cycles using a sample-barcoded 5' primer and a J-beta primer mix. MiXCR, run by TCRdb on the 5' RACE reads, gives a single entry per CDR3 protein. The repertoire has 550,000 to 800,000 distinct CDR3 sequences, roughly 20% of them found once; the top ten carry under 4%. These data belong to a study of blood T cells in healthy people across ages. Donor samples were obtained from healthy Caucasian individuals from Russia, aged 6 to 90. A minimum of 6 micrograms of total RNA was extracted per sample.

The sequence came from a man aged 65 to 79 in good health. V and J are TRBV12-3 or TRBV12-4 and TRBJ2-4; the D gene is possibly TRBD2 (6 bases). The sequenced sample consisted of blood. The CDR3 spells CASSYPGLPAPGVKNIQYF. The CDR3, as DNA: TGTGCCAGCAGTTATCCGGGACTTCCAGCCCCCGGGGTCAAAAACATTCAGTACTTC.